This is a list of T cell receptor beta chains from one sample in a study of beta chain features in type 1 diabetes. This table comes from immunoSEQ multiplex PCR, and its TCRdb copy is limited to in-frame clones, with some not included. The sample holds 400,000 or so clones, over 10% seen once. The sample taken for sequencing was naive CD4+ T cells from blood. Every receptor here comes from a woman aged 18 to 35 with type 1 diabetes. The CDR3 runs from the conserved cysteine through the conserved F or W. The D gene is left open where the match is weak. Clone size, where shown, is once, few, many, or a class for clones that have expanded.

j_call,clone_size,d_call,v_call,cdr3_aa,cdr3_nt
TRBJ1-2,.,.,TRBV11-2,CASSPRQGSNYGYTF,TGTGCCAGCAGCCCCCGGCAGGGATCTAACTATGGCTACACCTTC
TRBJ2-7,few,TRBD2,TRBV4-2,CASSQDASGSPYEQYF,TGTGCCAGCAGCCAAGATGCTAGCGGGAGTCCCTACGAGCAGTACTTC
TRBJ2-6,few,TRBD1,TRBV30,CAWSGSTGGYSGANVLTF,TGTGCCTGGAGTGGTTCGACAGGGGGCTACTCTGGGGCCAACGTCCTGACTTTC
TRBJ1-2,.,.,TRBV4-3,CASSHDRNYGYTF,TGCGCCAGCAGCCACGACAGGAACTATGGCTACACCTTC
TRBJ2-3,.,.,TRBV30,CAWSPSRPRADTQYF,TGTGCCTGGAGTCCCTCTAGACCGAGGGCAGATACGCAGTATTTT
TRBJ1-1,.,.,TRBV18,CASSPREPEAFF,TGTGCCAGCTCACCACGGGAGCCCGAAGCTTTCTTT
TRBJ1-6,few,TRBD1,TRBV5-4,CASREWPPTGTQNSPLHF,TGTGCCAGCAGGGAGTGGCCCCCGACAGGGACCCAAAATTCACCCCTCCACTTT
TRBJ2-7,few,TRBD1,TRBV30,CAWIRTGAYEQYF,TGTGCCTGGATTCGGACAGGGGCATACGAGCAGTACTTC
TRBJ1-2,.,TRBD1,TRBV5-4,CASSSQTGLNGYTF,TGTGCCAGCAGTTCGCAGACAGGGTTAAATGGCTACACCTTC
TRBJ2-3,.,TRBD2,TRBV7-3,CASSFGREGVTDTQYF,TGTGCCAGCAGCTTCGGGCGGGAGGGCGTCACAGATACGCAGTATTTT
TRBJ2-7,few,TRBD1,TRBV25-1,CASSGTGKTYEQYF,TGTGCCAGCAGTGGGACAGGGAAAACCTACGAGCAGTACTTC
TRBJ2-2,.,.,TRBV14,CASSLLVPGELFF,TGTGCCAGCAGCCTACTAGTACCCGGGGAGCTGTTTTTT
TRBJ2-3,.,TRBD2,TRBV6-5,CASSTGGAFTQYF,TGTGCCAGCAGCACCGGGGGGGCGTTTACGCAGTATTTT
TRBJ2-5,.,TRBD2,TRBV30,CAWMRGDQETQYF,TGTGCCTGGATGCGGGGGGACCAAGAGACCCAGTACTTC
TRBJ2-7,.,TRBD2,TRBV9,CASSVAAGGVGEQYF,TGTGCCAGCAGCGTAGCAGCGGGAGGGGTTGGCGAGCAGTACTTC
TRBJ1-6,.,TRBD1,TRBV9,CASSLGQGLAPLHF,TGTGCCAGCAGCTTGGGACAGGGACTTGCACCCCTCCACTTT
TRBJ2-4,.,TRBD1,TRBV4-3,CASSQDQVRRGQAKLAKNIQYF,TGCGCCAGCAGCCAAGATCAGGTCCGACGGGGACAGGCAAAACTAGCCAAAAACATTCAGTACTTC
TRBJ2-7,few,.,TRBV11-2,CASSLARQSYEQYF,TGTGCCAGCAGCTTAGCGAGGCAGTCCTACGAGCAGTACTTC
TRBJ2-1,few,.,TRBV5-1,CASSVTGYSYNEQFF,TGCGCCAGCAGCGTGACCGGGTACTCCTACAATGAGCAGTTCTTC
TRBJ1-1,.,.,TRBV29-1,CSGGPRANTEAFF,TGCAGCGGCGGACCCAGGGCGAACACTGAAGCTTTCTTT
TRBJ2-1,.,TRBD2,TRBV4-1,CASRLGLAGVSYNEQFF,TGCGCCAGCAGACTGGGACTAGCGGGAGTTTCCTACAATGAGCAGTTCTTC
TRBJ2-3,few,TRBD1,TRBV10-3,CAISDTGGSTQYF,TGTGCCATCAGTGATACAGGGGGCAGTACGCAGTATTTT
TRBJ2-7,few,.,TRBV7-2,CASSSGTYEQYF,TGTGCCAGCAGCTCCGGGACATACGAGCAGTACTTC
TRBJ2-7,.,.,TRBV5-1,CASSLGTPSSYEQYF,TGCGCCAGCAGCCTAGGGACTCCGAGCTCCTACGAGCAGTACTTC
TRBJ2-1,.,.,TRBV11-1,CASSLIAASVYNEQFF,TGTGCCAGCAGCTTAATTGCGGCTAGCGTGTACAATGAGCAGTTCTTC
TRBJ1-1,.,TRBD1,TRBV30,CAWSPGQATEAFF,TGTGCCTGGAGCCCAGGACAGGCCACTGAAGCTTTCTTT
TRBJ2-3,few,TRBD2,TRBV15,CATSKIRLAGTQYF,TGTGCCACCAGCAAGATTAGACTAGCCGGGACGCAGTATTTT
TRBJ2-6,few,.,TRBV29-1,CSVWSGRFAGANVLTF,TGCAGCGTTTGGTCAGGGAGGTTTGCTGGGGCCAACGTCCTGACTTTC
TRBJ2-7,.,TRBD1,TRBV9,CASSGGQGPYEQYF,TGTGCCAGCAGCGGAGGACAGGGCCCCTACGAGCAGTACTTC
TRBJ1-4,.,TRBD1,TRBV9,CASSGLGQGAPGNEKLFF,TGTGCCAGCAGCGGTTTAGGGCAGGGGGCGCCTGGTAATGAAAAACTGTTTTTT
TRBJ2-1,.,TRBD2,TRBV7-2,CASSQGTSNYNEQFF,TGTGCCAGCAGCCAGGGGACTAGCAACTACAATGAGCAGTTCTTC
TRBJ2-5,.,.,TRBV7-2,CASSSLGAAETQYF,TGTGCCAGCAGCTCTCTGGGGGCAGCCGAGACCCAGTACTTC
TRBJ2-4,few,.,TRBV5-4,CASSSAGPNIQYF,TGTGCCAGCAGCTCCGCAGGCCCAAACATTCAGTACTTC
TRBJ2-3,few,TRBD1,TRBV7-3,CASSPTGGLNTQYF,TGTGCCAGCAGCCCGACAGGGGGCCTAAATACGCAGTATTTT
TRBJ2-5,.,TRBD2,TRBV2,CASKSGLAEETQYF,TGTGCCTCCAAGTCTGGACTAGCGGAAGAGACCCAGTACTTC
TRBJ2-3,few,.,TRBV21-1,CASSISGTCSTDTQYF,TGTGCCAGCAGCATCTCCGGGACTTGTAGCACAGATACGCAGTATTTT
TRBJ1-1,.,.,TRBV11-1,CASRTGNTEAFF,TGTGCCAGCAGGACAGGGAACACTGAAGCTTTCTTT
TRBJ2-7,few,TRBD1,TRBV6-6,CASSWTGGYEQYF,TGTGCCAGCAGTTGGACAGGGGGATACGAGCAGTACTTC
TRBJ2-5,few,.,TRBV19,CASNQGQETQYF,TGTGCCAGTAACCAGGGCCAAGAGACCCAGTACTTC
TRBJ1-5,few,.,TRBV6-6,CASSYEVPGLGQPQHF,TGTGCCAGCAGTTATGAGGTTCCAGGGTTAGGTCAGCCCCAGCATTTT